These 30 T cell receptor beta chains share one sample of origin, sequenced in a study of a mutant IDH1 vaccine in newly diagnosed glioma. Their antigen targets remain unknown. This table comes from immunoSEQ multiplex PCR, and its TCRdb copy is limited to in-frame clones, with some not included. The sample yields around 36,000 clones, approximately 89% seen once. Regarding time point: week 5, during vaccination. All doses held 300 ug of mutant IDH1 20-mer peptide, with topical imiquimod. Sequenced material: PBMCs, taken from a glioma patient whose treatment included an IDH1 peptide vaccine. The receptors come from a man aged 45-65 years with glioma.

The chain's CDR3 is CAISTDKGGIQYF. The DNA for the CDR3 is TGTGCCATCAGTACCGACAAGGGGGGCATTCAGTACTTC. This chain joins TRBV10-3 and TRBJ2-4; D tentatively reads TRBD1 or TRBD2 (6 bases each). In germline, CDR1 is ENHRY, CDR2 SYGVKD. Trimming took 5 bases from V and 9 from J, leaving 14 bases between them. The CDR3 totals 13 residues.

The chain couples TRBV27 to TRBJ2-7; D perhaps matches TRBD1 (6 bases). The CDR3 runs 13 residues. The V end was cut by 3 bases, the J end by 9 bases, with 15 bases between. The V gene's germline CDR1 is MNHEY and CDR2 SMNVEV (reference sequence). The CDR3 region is CASSFQTGSRQYF. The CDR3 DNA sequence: TGTGCCAGCAGTTTTCAAACAGGGTCCCGGCAGTACTTC.

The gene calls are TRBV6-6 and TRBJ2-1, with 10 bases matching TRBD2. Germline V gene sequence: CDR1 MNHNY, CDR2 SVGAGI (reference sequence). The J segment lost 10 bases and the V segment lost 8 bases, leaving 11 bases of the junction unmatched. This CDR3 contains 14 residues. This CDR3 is CASAFSGGASEQFF. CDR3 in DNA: TGTGCCAGCGCTTTCAGCGGGGGGGCGTCCGAGCAGTTCTTC.

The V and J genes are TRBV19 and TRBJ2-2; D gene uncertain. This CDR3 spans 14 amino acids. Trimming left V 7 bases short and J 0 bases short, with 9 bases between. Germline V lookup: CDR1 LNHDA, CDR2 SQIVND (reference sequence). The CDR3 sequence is CASISRANTGELFF. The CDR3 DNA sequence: TGTGCCAGTATATCACGCGCGAACACCGGGGAGCTGTTTTTT.

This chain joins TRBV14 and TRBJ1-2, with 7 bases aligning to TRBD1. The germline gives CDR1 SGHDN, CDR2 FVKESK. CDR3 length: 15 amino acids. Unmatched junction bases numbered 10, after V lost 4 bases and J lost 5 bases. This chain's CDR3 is CASSPEGHRGYGYTF. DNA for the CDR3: TGTGCCAGCAGCCCCGAGGGTCACAGGGGTTATGGCTACACCTTC.

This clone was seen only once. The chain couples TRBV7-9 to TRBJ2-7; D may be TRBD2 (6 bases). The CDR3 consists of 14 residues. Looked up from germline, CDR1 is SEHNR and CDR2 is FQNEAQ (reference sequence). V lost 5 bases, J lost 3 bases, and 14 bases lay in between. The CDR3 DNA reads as TGTGCCAGCAGCCAAGCGGAGGGAGGCTACGAGCAGTACTTC. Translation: CASSQAEGGYEQYF.

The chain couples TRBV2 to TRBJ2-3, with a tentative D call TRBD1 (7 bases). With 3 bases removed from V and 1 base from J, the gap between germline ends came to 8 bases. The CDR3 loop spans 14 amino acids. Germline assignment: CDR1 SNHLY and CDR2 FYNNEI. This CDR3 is CASSDRGGTDTQYF. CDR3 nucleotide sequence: TGTGCCAGCAGTGACAGGGGGGGCACAGATACGCAGTATTTT.

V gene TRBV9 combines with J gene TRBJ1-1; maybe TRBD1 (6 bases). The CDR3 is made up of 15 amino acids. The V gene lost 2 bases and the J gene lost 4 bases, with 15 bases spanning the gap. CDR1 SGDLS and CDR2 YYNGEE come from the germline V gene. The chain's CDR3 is CASSVPQGRGTEAFF. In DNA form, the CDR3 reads TGTGCCAGCAGCGTCCCACAGGGACGAGGCACTGAAGCTTTCTTT.

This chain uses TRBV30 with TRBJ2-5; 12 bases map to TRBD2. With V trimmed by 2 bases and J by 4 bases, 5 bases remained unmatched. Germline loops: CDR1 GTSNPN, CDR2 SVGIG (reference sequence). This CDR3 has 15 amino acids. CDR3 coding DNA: TGTGCCTGGAGTAGTCTAGCGGGGGGGCCAGAGACCCAGTACTTC. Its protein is CAWSSLAGGPETQYF.

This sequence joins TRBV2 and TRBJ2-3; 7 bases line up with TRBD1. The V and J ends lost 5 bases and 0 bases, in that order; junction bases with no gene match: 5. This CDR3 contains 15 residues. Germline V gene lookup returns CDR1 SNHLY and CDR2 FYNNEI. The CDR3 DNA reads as TGTGCCAGCAGTCTGACAGGGTGGAGCACAGATACGCAGTATTTT. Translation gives CASSLTGWSTDTQYF.

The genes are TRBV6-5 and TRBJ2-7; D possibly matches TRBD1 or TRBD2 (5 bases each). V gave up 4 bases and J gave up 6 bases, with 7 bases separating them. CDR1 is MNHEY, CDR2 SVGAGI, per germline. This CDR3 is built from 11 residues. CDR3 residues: CASSWGREQYF. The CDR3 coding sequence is TGTGCCAGCAGTTGGGGACGCGAGCAGTACTTC.

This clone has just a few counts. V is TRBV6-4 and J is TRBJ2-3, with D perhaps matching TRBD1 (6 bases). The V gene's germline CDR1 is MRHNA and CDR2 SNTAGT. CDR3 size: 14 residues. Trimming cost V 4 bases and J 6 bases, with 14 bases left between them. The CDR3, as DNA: TGTGCCAGCAGTGTAAGAGGGGGTGAGGATACGCAGTATTTT. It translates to CASSVRGGEDTQYF.

In DNA form, the CDR3 reads TGCGCCAGCAGCTCCCTACCAGGGGTTGGTGAGCAGTACTTC. This sequence encodes CASSSLPGVGEQYF. V gene TRBV4-1 combines with J gene TRBJ2-7; D is possibly TRBD1 (6 bases). The CDR3 is 14 residues long. Trimming pared 5 bases from V and 7 bases from J, leaving 18 bases between. Germline CDR1 and CDR2: MGHRA and YSYEKL.

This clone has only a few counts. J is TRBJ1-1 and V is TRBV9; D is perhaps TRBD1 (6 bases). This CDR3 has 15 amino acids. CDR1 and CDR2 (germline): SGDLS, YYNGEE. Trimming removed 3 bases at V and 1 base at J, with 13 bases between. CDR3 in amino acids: CASSAGQHRNTEAFF. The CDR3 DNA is TGTGCCAGCAGCGCAGGACAGCACCGGAACACTGAAGCTTTCTTT.

This chain's CDR3 is CASRTGHRELFF. The CDR3 DNA follows: TGTGCCAGTCGGACAGGCCACCGGGAGCTGTTTTTT. The V and J genes are TRBV19 and TRBJ2-2; 7 bases map to TRBD1. V trimming: 8 bases; J trimming: 9 bases; junction bases outside the gene matches: 6. The germline gives CDR1 LNHDA, CDR2 SQIVND (reference sequence). The CDR3 totals 12 residues.

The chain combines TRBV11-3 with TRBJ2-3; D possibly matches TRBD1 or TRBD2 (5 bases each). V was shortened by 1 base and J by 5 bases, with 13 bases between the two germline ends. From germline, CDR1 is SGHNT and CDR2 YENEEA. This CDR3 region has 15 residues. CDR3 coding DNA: TGTGCCAGCAGCTTAGGGGGGTCGGCGGGAGATACGCAGTATTTT. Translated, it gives CASSLGGSAGDTQYF.

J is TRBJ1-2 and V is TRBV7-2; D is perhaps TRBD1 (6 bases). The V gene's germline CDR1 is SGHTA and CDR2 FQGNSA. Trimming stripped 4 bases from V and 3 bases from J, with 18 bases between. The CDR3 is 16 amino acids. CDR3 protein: CASSSQGRSPHYGYTF. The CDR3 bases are TGTGCCAGCAGCTCACAGGGTAGGAGTCCACACTATGGCTACACCTTC.

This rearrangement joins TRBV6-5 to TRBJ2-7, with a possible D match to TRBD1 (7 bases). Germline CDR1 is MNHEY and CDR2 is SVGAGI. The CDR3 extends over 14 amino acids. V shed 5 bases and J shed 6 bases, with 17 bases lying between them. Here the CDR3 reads CASSPRGGGIEQYF. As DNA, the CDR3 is TGTGCCAGCAGTCCCCGCGGAGGGGGCATCGAGCAGTACTTC.

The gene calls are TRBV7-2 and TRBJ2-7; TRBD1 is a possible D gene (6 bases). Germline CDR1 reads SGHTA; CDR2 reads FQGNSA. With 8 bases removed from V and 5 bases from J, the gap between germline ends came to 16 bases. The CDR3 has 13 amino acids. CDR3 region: CASQKNRVHEQYF. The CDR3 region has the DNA TGTGCCAGCCAAAAAAACAGGGTCCACGAGCAGTACTTC.

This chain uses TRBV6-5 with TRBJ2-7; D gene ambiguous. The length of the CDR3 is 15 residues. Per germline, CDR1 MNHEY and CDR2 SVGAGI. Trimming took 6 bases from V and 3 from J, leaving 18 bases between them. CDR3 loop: CASRRKSGTVYEQYF. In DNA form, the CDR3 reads TGTGCCAGCAGAAGGAAATCCGGTACTGTCTACGAGCAGTACTTC.

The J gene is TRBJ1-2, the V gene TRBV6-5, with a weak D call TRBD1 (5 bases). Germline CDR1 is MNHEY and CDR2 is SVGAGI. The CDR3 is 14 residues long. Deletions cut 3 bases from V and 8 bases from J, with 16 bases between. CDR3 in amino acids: CASSYWSGGDGYTF. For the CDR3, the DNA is TGTGCCAGCAGTTATTGGTCAGGCGGGGACGGCTACACCTTC.

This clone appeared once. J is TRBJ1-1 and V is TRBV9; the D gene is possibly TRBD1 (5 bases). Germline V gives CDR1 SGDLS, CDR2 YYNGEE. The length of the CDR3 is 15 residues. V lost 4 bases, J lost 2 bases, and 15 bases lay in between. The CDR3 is CASSPRQPQNTEAFF. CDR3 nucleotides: TGTGCCAGCAGCCCGAGACAGCCCCAAAACACTGAAGCTTTCTTT.

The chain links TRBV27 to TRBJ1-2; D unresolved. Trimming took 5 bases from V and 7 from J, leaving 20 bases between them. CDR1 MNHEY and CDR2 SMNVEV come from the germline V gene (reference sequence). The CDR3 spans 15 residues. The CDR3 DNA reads TGTGCCAGCAGTGACCCCCCCGGGATTAAAGGTGGCTACACCTTC. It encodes CASSDPPGIKGGYTF.

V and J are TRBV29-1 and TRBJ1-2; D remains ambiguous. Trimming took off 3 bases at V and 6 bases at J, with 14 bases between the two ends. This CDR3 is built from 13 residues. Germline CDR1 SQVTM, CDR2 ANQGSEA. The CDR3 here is CSVERQAPDGYTF. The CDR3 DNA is TGCAGCGTTGAGAGGCAAGCACCCGATGGCTACACCTTC. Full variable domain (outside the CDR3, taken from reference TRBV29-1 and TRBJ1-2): SAVISQKPSRDICQRGTSLTIQCQVDSQVTMMFWYRQQPGQSLTLIATANQGSEATYESGFVIDKFPISRPNLTFSTLTVSNMSPEDSSIYLCSVERQAPDGYTFGSGTRLTVV.

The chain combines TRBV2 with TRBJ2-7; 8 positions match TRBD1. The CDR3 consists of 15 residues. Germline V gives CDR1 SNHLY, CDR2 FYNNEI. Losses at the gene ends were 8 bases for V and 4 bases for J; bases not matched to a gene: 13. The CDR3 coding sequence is TGTGCCAGCTCGCCGGACAGGGTTAAGTTTTACGAGCAGTACTTC. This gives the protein CASSPDRVKFYEQYF.

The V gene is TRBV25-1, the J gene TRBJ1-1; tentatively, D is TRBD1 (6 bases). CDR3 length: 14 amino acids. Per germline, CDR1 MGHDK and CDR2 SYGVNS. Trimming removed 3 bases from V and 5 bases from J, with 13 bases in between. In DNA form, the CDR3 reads TGTGCCAGCAGTGAGACAGGATATGGAACTGAAGCTTTCTTT. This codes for CASSETGYGTEAFF. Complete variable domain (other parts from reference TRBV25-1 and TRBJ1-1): EADIYQTPRYLVIGTGKKITLECSQTMGHDKMYWYQQDPGMELHLIHYSYGVNSTEKGDLSSESTVSRIRTEHFPLTLESARPSHTSQYLCASSETGYGTEAFFGQGTRLTVV.

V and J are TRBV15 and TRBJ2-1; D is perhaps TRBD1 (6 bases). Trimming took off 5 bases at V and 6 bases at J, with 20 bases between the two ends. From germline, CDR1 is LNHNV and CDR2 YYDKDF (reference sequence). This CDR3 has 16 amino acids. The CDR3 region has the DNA TGTGCCACCAGCGCCGAGACAGGCTTTGTGAGCAATGAGCAGTTCTTC. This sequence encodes CATSAETGFVSNEQFF.

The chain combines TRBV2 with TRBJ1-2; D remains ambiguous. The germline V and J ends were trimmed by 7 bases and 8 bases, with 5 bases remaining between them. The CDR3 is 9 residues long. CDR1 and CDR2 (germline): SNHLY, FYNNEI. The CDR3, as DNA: TGTGCCAGCAAACGGGGCTACACCTTC. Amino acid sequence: CASKRGYTF.

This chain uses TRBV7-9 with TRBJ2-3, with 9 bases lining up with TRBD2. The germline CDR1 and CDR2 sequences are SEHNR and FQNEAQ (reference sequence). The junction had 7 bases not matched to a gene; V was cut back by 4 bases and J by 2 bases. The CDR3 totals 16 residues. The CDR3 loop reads CASSWRGGGPTDTQYF. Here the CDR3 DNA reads TGTGCCAGCAGCTGGCGGGGGGGCGGACCCACAGATACGCAGTATTTT. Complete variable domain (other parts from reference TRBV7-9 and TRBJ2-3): DTGVSQNPRHKITKRGQNVTFRCDPISEHNRLYWYRQTLGQGPEFLTYFQNEAQLEKSRLLSDRFSAERPKGSFSTLEIQRTEQGDSAMYLCASSWRGGGPTDTQYFGPGTRLTVL.

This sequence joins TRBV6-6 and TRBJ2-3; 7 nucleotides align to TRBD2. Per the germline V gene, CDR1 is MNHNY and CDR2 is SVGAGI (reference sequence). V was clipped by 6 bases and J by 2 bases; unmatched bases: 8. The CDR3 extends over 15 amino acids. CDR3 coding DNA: TGTGCCAGCAGCTCGCGGGAGAAACTCACAGATACGCAGTATTTT. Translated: CASSSREKLTDTQYF.